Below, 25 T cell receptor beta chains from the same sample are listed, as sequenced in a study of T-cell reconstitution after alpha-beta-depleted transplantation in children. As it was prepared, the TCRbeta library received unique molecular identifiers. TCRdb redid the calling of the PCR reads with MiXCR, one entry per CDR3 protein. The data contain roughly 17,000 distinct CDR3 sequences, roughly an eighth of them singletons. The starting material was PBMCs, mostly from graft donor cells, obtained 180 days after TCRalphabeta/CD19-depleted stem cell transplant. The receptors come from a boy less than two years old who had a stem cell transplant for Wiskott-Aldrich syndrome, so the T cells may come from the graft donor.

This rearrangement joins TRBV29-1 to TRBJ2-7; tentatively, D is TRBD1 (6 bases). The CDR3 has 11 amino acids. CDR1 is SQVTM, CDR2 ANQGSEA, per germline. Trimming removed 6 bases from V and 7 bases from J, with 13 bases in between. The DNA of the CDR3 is TGCAGCGTGGGGCAGGGGAGAGAGCAGTACTTC. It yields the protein CSVGQGREQYF.

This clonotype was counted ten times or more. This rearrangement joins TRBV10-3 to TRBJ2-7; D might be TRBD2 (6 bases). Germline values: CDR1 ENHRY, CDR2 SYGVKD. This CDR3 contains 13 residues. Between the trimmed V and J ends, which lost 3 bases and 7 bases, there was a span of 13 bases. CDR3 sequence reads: CAISDGSWGEQYF. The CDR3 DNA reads TGTGCCATCAGTGACGGGAGTTGGGGAGAGCAGTACTTC.

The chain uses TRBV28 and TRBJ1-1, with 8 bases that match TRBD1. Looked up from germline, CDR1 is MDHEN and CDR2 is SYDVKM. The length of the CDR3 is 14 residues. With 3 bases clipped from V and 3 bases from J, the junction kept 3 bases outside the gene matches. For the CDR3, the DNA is TGTGCCAGCAGTTTGTACAGGGGGTACACTGAAGCTTTCTTT. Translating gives CASSLYRGYTEAFF.

The CDR3 region is CSARKTGGGNQPQHF. CDR3 nucleotides: TGCAGTGCTAGGAAAACAGGGGGCGGGAATCAGCCCCAGCATTTT. The chain joins TRBV20-1 to TRBJ1-5, with TRBD1 matching 9 bases. The CDR3 covers 15 residues. The V and J ends lost 3 bases and 4 bases, in that order; junction bases with no gene match: 7. Germline-derived CDR1 and CDR2 are DFQATT and SNEGSKA (reference sequence).

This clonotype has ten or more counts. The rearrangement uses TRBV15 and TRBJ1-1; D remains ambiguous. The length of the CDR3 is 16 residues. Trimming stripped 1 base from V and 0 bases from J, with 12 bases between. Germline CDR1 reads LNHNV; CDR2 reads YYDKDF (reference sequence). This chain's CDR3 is CATSRGRPGMNTEAFF. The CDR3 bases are TGTGCCACCAGCAGAGGGCGCCCCGGGATGAACACTGAAGCTTTCTTT.

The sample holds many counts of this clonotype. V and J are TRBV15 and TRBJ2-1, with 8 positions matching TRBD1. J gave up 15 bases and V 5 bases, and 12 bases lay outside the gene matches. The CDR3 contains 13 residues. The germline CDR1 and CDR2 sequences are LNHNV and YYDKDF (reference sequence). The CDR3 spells CATSETRGLGWFF. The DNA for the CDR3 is TGTGCCACCAGCGAGACCAGGGGGCTGGGGTGGTTCTTC.

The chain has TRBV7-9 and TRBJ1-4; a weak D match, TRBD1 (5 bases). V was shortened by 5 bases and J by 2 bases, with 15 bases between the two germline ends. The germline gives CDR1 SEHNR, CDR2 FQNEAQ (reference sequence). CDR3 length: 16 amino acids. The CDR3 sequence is CASSPQGPSTNEKLFF. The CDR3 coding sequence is TGTGCCAGCAGCCCCCAGGGACCGTCGACTAATGAAAAACTGTTTTTT. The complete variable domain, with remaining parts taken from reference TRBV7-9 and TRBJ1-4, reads DTGVSQNPRHKITKRGQNVTFRCDPISEHNRLYWYRQTLGQGPEFLTYFQNEAQLEKSRLLSDRFSAERPKGSFSTLEIQRTEQGDSAMYLCASSPQGPSTNEKLFFGSGTQLSVL.

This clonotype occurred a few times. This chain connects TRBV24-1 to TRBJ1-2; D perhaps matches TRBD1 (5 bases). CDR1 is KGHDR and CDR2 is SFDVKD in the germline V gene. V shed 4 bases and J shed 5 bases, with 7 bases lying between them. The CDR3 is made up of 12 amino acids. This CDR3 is CATSDQGYGYTF. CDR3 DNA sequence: TGTGCCACCAGTGACCAGGGATATGGCTACACCTTC.

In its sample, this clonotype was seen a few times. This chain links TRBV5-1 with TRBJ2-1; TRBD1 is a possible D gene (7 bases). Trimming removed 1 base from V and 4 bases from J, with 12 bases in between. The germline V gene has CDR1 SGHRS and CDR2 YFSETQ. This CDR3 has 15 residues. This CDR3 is CASSLTRGRYNEQFF. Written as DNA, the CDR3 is TGCGCCAGCAGCTTGACCAGGGGGAGGTACAATGAGCAGTTCTTC.

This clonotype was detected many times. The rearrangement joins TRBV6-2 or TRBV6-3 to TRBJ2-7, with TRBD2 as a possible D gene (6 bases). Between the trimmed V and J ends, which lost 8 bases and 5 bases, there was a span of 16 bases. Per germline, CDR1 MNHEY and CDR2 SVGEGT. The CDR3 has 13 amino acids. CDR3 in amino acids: CASVPGAGDEQYF. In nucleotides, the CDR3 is TGTGCCAGCGTTCCGGGAGCTGGGGACGAGCAGTACTTC.

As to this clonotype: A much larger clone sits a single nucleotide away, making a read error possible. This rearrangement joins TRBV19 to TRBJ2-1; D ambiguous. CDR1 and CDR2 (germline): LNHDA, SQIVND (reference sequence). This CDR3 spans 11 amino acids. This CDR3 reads CTSSFYNEQFF. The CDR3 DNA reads TGTACCAGTAGTTTTTACAATGAGCAGTTCTTC.

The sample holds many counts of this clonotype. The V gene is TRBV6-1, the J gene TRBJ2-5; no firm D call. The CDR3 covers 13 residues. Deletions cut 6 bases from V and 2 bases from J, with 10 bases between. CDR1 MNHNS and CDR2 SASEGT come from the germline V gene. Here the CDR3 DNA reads TGTGCCAGCAGCGGGCAGATTCAAGAGACCCAGTACTTC. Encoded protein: CASSGQIQETQYF.

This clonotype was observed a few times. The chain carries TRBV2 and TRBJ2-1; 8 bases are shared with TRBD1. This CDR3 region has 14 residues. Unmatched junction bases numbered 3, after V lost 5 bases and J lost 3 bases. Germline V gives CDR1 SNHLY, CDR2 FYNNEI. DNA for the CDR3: TGTGCCAGCAGTCGAGGGACAGGCTACAATGAGCAGTTCTTC. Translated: CASSRGTGYNEQFF.

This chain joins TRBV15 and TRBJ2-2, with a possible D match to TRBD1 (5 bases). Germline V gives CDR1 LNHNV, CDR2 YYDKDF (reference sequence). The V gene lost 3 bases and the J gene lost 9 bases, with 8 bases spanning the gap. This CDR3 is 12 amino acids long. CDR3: CATSRGHRELFF. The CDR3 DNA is TGTGCCACCAGCAGGGGGCACCGGGAGCTGTTTTTT.

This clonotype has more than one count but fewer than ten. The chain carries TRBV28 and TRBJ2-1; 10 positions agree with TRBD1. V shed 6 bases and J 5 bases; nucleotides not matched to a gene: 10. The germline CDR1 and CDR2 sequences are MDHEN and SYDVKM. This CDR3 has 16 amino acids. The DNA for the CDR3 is TGTGCCAGCAGACTATCCCTCGGGACAGGGGACAATGAGCAGTTCTTC. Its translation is CASRLSLGTGDNEQFF.

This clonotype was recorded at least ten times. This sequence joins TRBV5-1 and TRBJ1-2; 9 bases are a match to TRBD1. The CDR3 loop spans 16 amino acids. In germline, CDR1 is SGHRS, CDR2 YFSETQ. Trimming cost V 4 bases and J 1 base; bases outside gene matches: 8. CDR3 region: CASSLRTGAFNYGYTF. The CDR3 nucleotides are TGCGCCAGCAGCCTAAGGACAGGGGCATTTAACTATGGCTACACCTTC.

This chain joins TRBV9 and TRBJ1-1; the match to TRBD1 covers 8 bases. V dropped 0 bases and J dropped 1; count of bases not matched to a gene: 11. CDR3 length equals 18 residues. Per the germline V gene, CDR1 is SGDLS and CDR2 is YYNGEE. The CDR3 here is CASSVEVSPGGANTEAFF. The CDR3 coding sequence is TGTGCCAGCAGCGTAGAGGTGTCGCCAGGGGGCGCGAACACTGAAGCTTTCTTT.

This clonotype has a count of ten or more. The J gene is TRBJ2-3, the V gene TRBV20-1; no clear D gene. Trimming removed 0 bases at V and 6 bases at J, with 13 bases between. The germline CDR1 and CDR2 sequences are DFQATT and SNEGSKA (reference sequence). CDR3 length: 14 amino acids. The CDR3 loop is CSARDRPSVDTQYF. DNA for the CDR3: TGCAGTGCTAGAGATCGGCCCTCCGTCGATACGCAGTATTTT.

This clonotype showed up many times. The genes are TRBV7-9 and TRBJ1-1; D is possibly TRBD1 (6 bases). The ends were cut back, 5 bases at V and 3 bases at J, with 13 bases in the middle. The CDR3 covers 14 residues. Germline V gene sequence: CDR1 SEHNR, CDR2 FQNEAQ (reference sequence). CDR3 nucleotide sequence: TGTGCCAGCAGCAACTCGACAGGCTACACTGAAGCTTTCTTT. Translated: CASSNSTGYTEAFF.

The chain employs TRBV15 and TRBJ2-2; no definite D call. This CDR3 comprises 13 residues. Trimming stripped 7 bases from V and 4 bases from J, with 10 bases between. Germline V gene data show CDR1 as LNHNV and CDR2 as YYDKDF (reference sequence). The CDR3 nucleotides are TGTGCCACCACGGCACAGTTCACCGGGGAGCTGTTTTTT. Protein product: CATTAQFTGELFF.

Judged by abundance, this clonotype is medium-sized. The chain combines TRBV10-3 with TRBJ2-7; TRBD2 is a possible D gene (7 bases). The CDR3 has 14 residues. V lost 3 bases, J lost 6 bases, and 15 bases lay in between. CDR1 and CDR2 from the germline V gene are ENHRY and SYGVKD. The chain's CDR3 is CAISENREGREQYF. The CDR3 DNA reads TGTGCCATCAGTGAAAACAGGGAGGGTCGCGAGCAGTACTTC.

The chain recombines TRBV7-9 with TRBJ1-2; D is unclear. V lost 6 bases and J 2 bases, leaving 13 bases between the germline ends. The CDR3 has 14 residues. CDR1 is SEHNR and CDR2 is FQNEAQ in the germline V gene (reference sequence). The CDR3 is CASRSHQTNYGYTF. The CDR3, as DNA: TGTGCCAGCAGGTCCCACCAGACGAACTATGGCTACACCTTC. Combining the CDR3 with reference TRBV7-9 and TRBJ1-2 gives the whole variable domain DTGVSQNPRHKITKRGQNVTFRCDPISEHNRLYWYRQTLGQGPEFLTYFQNEAQLEKSRLLSDRFSAERPKGSFSTLEIQRTEQGDSAMYLCASRSHQTNYGYTFGSGTRLTVV.

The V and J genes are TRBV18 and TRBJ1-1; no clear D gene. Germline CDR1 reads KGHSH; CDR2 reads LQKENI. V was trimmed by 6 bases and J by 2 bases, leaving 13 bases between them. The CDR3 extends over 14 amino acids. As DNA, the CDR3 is TGTGCCAGCTCTCTCCCTCCATTAAACACTGAAGCTTTCTTT. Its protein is CASSLPPLNTEAFF.

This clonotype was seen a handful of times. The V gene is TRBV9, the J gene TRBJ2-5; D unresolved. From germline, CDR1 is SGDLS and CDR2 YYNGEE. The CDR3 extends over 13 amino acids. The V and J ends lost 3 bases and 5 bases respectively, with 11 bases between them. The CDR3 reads CASSEPLGETQYF. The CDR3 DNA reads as TGTGCCAGCAGCGAGCCCCTAGGGGAGACCCAGTACTTC.

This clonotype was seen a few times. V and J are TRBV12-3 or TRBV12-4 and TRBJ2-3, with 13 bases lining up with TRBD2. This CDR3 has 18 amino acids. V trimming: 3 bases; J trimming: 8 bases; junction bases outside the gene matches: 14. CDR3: CASSLRPGTSGEAATQYF. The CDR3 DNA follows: TGTGCCAGCAGTTTGAGGCCCGGGACTAGCGGGGAGGCGGCTACGCAGTATTTT.